This TCR beta chain was documented in a study of T-cell memory formation after mild COVID-19. This CDR3 spans 14 amino acids. Germline lookup yields CDR1 SNHLY and CDR2 FYNNEI. V trimming: 6 bases; J trimming: 5 bases; junction bases outside the gene matches: 7. TCRdb redid the calling of the 5' RACE reads with MiXCR, one entry per CDR3 protein. The top ten clones hold about an eighth of a sample with just over 400,000 distinct CDR3 sequences, around 22% of them seen once. The chain recombines TRBV2 with TRBJ2-5, with 9 bases lining up with TRBD2. The material sequenced was PBMCs or a T cell subset sorted from them (not recorded which). The sequence was obtained from an adult woman who had mild COVID-19 (a few samples of this study predate the infection). Cell type and time point are not known. The CDR3 loop reads CASSPRTSVETQYF. In nucleotides, the CDR3 is TGTGCCAGCAGCCCGAGGACTAGCGTCGAGACCCAGTACTTC.